Below, one T cell receptor beta chain is given with its context. Its antigen is still unknown. What was sequenced were expressed TCRB transcripts, since all of the isolated RNA had been reverse transcribed. Produced via immunoSEQ multiplex PCR; TCRdb's table is partial and in-frame only. The sample records 20,000 to 25,000 clones, about three fifths being singletons. This sample is part of a study of beta chain features in type 1 diabetes. Points from the study as a whole: Shortening that was moderate but significant affected the TCRB CDR3s of Type 1 diabetes patients in all four CD4+ subsets.

Trimming stripped 4 bases from V and 4 bases from J, with 10 bases between. The CDR3 totals 13 residues. Germline-derived CDR1 and CDR2 are MNHEY and SMNVEV (reference sequence). This TCR came from a man younger than 30 with type 1 diabetes. The chain uses TRBV27 and TRBJ1-2; D gene uncertain. Specimen: stem cell memory CD4+ T cells from blood. The CDR3 nucleotides read TGTGCCAGCAGTTATATACCCGGCTATGGCTACACCTTC. Translated, it gives CASSYIPGYGYTF.